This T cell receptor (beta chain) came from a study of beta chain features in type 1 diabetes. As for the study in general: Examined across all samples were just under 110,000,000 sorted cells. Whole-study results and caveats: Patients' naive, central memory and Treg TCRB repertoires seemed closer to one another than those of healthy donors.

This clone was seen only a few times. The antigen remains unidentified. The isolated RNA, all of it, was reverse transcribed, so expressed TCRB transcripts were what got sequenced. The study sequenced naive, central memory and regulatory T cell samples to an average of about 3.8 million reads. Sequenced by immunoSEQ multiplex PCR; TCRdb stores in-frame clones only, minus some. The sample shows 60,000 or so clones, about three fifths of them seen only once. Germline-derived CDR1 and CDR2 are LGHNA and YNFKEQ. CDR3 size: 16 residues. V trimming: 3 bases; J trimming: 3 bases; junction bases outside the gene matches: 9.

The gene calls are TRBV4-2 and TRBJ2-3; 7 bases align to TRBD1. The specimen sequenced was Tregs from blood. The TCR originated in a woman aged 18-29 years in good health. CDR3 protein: CASSQATGTDTDTQYF. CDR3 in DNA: TGTGCCAGCAGCCAGGCAACCGGGACAGATACAGATACGCAGTATTTT.